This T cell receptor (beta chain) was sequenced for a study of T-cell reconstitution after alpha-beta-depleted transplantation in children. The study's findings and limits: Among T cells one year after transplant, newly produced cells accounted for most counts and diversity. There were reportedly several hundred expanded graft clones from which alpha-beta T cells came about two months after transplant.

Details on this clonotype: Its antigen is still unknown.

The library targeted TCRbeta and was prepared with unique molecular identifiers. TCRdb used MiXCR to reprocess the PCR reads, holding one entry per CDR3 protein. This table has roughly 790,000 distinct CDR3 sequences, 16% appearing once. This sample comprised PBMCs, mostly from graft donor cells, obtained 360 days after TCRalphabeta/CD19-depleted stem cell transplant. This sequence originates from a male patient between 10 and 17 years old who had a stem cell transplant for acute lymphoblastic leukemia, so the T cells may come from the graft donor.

CDR3 in DNA: TGTGCCATCAAGGGCGGGACAGCGAGCTCCTACGAGCAGTACTTC. As protein: CAIKGGTASSYEQYF. The chain uses TRBV10-3 and TRBJ2-7, with D perhaps TRBD1 (7 bases). The germline V gene has CDR1 ENHRY and CDR2 SYGVKD. This CDR3 spans 15 amino acids. V lost 7 bases and J lost 0, with 16 bases in between.